The rows below give T cell receptor beta chains drawn from one sample of a study of blood T cell repertoires in COVID-19. Using immunoSEQ multiplex PCR, the repertoire was profiled, and TCRdb retains in-frame clones only, with some absent. The sample yields approximately 350,000 clones, roughly 86% seen once. The sequencing sample was made of peripheral blood. All receptors derive from a woman in her sixties or seventies with COVID-19, enrolled during active disease. Each CDR3 is given with its conserved first and last residue. The D gene is left open where the match is weak. Size is stated for part of the rows, as once, few or many counts, or as a class when the clone is expanded.

V: TRBV7-2; size: -; D: -; J: TRBJ1-4; length: 14; DNA: TGTGCCAGCAGTTTTGGGGGGACGGGTGAAAAACTGTTTTTT; CDR3: CASSFGGTGEKLFF
V: TRBV20-1; size: -; D: TRBD1; J: TRBJ2-7; length: 14; DNA: TGCAGTGCTAGTTCACAGGGGGGCCCCTACGAGCAGTACTTC; CDR3: CSASSQGGPYEQYF
V: TRBV5-8; size: -; D: -; J: TRBJ1-1; length: 12; DNA: TGTGCCAGCAGCTTCCCGCGGACAGAGGCTTTCTTT; CDR3: CASSFPRTEAFF
V: TRBV29-1; size: -; D: -; J: TRBJ2-3; length: 16; DNA: TGCAGCGTTGATTTTAGTTGGACAAGGACCACAGATACGCAGTATTTT; CDR3: CSVDFSWTRTTDTQYF
V: TRBV30; size: -; D: -; J: TRBJ1-4; length: 12; DNA: -; CDR3: CAWSVARGILFF
V: TRBV19; size: -; D: TRBD1; J: TRBJ1-5; length: 17; DNA: TGTGCCAGTAGTATTCGGCAGGGGGCCTATAGCAATCAGCCCCAGCATTTT; CDR3: CASSIRQGAYSNQPQHF
V: TRBV4-1; size: -; D: TRBD2; J: TRBJ2-3; length: 17; DNA: TGCGCCAGCAGCCAAGACCTGACTAGCGGGGACCCAGATACGCAGTATTTT; CDR3: CASSQDLTSGDPDTQYF
V: TRBV12-3/TRBV12-4; size: -; D: TRBD1; J: TRBJ1-2; length: 13; DNA: TGTGCCAGCAGTGAAAAAGGGACAGAAGGCTACACCTTC; CDR3: CASSEKGTEGYTF
V: TRBV5-1; size: -; D: -; J: TRBJ1-1; length: 16; DNA: TGCGCCAGCAGCTTGTGGGTACGGGGAGTGAACACTGAAGCTTTCTTT; CDR3: CASSLWVRGVNTEAFF
V: TRBV24-1; size: -; D: -; J: TRBJ1-1; length: 15; DNA: TGTGCCACCAGTGTCAAACAGGCTTCGTACACTGAAGCTTTCTTT; CDR3: CATSVKQASYTEAFF
V: TRBV12-3/TRBV12-4; size: -; D: TRBD1; J: TRBJ2-5; length: 13; DNA: TGTGCCAGCAGTTCGGACAGGAAAGAGACCCAGTACTTC; CDR3: CASSSDRKETQYF
V: TRBV24-1; size: -; D: -; J: TRBJ1-4; length: 15; DNA: TGTGCCACCAGACGTGGACAGTCGTACCTTGAAAAACTGTTTTTT; CDR3: CATRRGQSYLEKLFF
V: TRBV6-5; size: -; D: -; J: TRBJ2-5; length: 15; DNA: TGTGCCAGCAGTTACGGGGGGGGGACACAAGAGACCCAGTACTTC; CDR3: CASSYGGGTQETQYF
V: TRBV30; size: once; D: -; J: TRBJ2-7; length: 16; DNA: TGTGCCTACTCCCCCCGGGGGCGCGGGGGAGGGTACGAGCAGTACTTC; CDR3: CAYSPRGRGGGYEQYF
V: TRBV4-2; size: -; D: -; J: TRBJ1-1; length: 16; DNA: TGTGCCAGCAGCCAAGAGGCGAGACAGCAGAACACTGAAGCTTTCTTT; CDR3: CASSQEARQQNTEAFF
V: TRBV27; size: once; D: -; J: TRBJ1-1; length: 14; DNA: TGTGCCAGCCAGTTCGTCGGTGGGAGCACTGAAGCTTTCTTT; CDR3: CASQFVGGSTEAFF
V: TRBV6-5; size: -; D: TRBD1; J: TRBJ2-7; length: 13; DNA: TGTGCCAGCAGACTCGACAGGGCCCACGAGCAGTACTTC; CDR3: CASRLDRAHEQYF
V: TRBV27; size: -; D: -; J: TRBJ1-1; length: 14; DNA: TGTGCCAGCAGTTTCAATTACCAGACAGATGAAGCTTTCTTT; CDR3: CASSFNYQTDEAFF
V: TRBV6-5; size: -; D: -; J: TRBJ1-1; length: 15; DNA: TGTGCCAGCATTTATCAGGGGTGGGGGAACACTGAAGCTTTCTTT; CDR3: CASIYQGWGNTEAFF
V: TRBV2; size: once; D: -; J: TRBJ2-7; length: 12; DNA: TGTGCCAGCAGTGAAGCCGTTTACGAGCAGTACTTC; CDR3: CASSEAVYEQYF
V: TRBV5-4; size: -; D: -; J: TRBJ1-6; length: 13; DNA: TGTGCCAGCAGCCTCGGGTCTAATTCACCCCTCCACTTT; CDR3: CASSLGSNSPLHF
V: TRBV24-1; size: -; D: -; J: TRBJ2-3; length: 13; DNA: TGTGCCACCCAGGGCGCCAGCACAGATACGCAGTATTTT; CDR3: CATQGASTDTQYF
V: TRBV21-1; size: -; D: -; J: TRBJ1-5; length: 18; DNA: TGTGCCAGCAGAAGAGACGGGAGGAGGGGTTCCCTTAATCAGCCCCAGCATTTT; CDR3: CASRRDGRRGSLNQPQHF
V: TRBV5-6; size: -; D: TRBD1; J: TRBJ2-1; length: 14; DNA: TGTGCCAGCAGCTTGACAGGGGATACGAATGAGCAGTTCTTC; CDR3: CASSLTGDTNEQFF
V: TRBV29-1; size: -; D: TRBD1; J: TRBJ1-2; length: 15; DNA: TGCAGCGTAACCGGGACAGGGGCGGTCGAGGGTGGCTACACCTTC; CDR3: CSVTGTGAVEGGYTF
V: TRBV5-4; size: few; D: TRBD1; J: TRBJ2-7; length: 15; DNA: TGTGCCAGCAGCGGGCAGACAGGGTATCGGTACGAGCAGTACTTC; CDR3: CASSGQTGYRYEQYF
V: TRBV5-1; size: -; D: -; J: TRBJ1-2; length: 14; DNA: TGCGCCAGCAGCCCGGACAGCCCTAACTATGGCTACACCTTC; CDR3: CASSPDSPNYGYTF
V: TRBV6-5; size: once; D: -; J: TRBJ1-2; length: 13; DNA: TGTGCCAGCAGTTCAGGAGGAGTTAACGGCTACACCTTC; CDR3: CASSSGGVNGYTF
V: TRBV5-8; size: -; D: TRBD1; J: TRBJ1-1; length: 15; DNA: TGTGCCAGCAGCCCGCCGACAGGGAGGAACACTGAAGCTTTCTTT; CDR3: CASSPPTGRNTEAFF
V: TRBV4-3; size: -; D: -; J: TRBJ1-2; length: 15; DNA: TGCGCCAGCAGCCAAGATATAGGGGGTGACTATGGCTACACCTTC; CDR3: CASSQDIGGDYGYTF
V: TRBV7-9; size: -; D: -; J: TRBJ2-3; length: 13; DNA: TGTGCCAGCAGCCTTCAGGGCTCCGATACGCAGTATTTT; CDR3: CASSLQGSDTQYF
V: TRBV19; size: -; D: -; J: TRBJ2-4; length: 14; DNA: TGTGCCAGTAGTATTGGTACAGGGATGGACATTCAGTACTTC; CDR3: CASSIGTGMDIQYF
V: TRBV19; size: -; D: -; J: TRBJ1-5; length: 14; DNA: TGTGCCAGTAGCCCTCGTGTTCTAGCGCAGCCCCAGCATTTT; CDR3: CASSPRVLAQPQHF
V: TRBV7-2; size: once; D: TRBD2; J: TRBJ2-3; length: 16; DNA: TGTGCCAGCAGTAATGCGGGGGGGGCTGTCACAGATACGCAGTATTTT; CDR3: CASSNAGGAVTDTQYF
V: TRBV27; size: -; D: -; J: TRBJ1-6; length: 14; DNA: TGTGCCAGCAGCCCTACACTCAGGGATCCACCCCTCCACTTT; CDR3: CASSPTLRDPPLHF
V: TRBV9; size: -; D: TRBD1; J: TRBJ2-1; length: 15; DNA: TGTGCCAGCAGCGTATTAGGACAGGGAAACAATGAGCAGTTCTTC; CDR3: CASSVLGQGNNEQFF
V: TRBV21-1; size: -; D: -; J: TRBJ2-7; length: 15; DNA: TGTGCCAGCAGCAAAGTACGGGACAGGTCCTACGAGCAGTACTTC; CDR3: CASSKVRDRSYEQYF
V: TRBV12-5; size: -; D: TRBD1; J: TRBJ1-5; length: 14; DNA: TGTGCTAGTGGTTTGGGACAGGGGAATCAGCCCCAGCATTTT; CDR3: CASGLGQGNQPQHF
V: TRBV29-1; size: -; D: TRBD1; J: TRBJ2-5; length: 14; DNA: TGCAGCGTTGACCGCACAGGGGGCGCAGAGACCCAGTACTTC; CDR3: CSVDRTGGAETQYF
V: TRBV30; size: -; D: TRBD2; J: TRBJ2-2; length: 18; DNA: TGTGCCTGGAGCGCCGGGACTAGCGGGGGGGTCGGCACCGGGGAGCTGTTTTTT; CDR3: CAWSAGTSGGVGTGELFF
V: TRBV11-2; size: once; D: TRBD1; J: TRBJ2-5; length: 16; DNA: TGTGCCAGCAGCTTAGGGTGGACAGGGAGCGAAGAGACCCAGTACTTC; CDR3: CASSLGWTGSEETQYF
V: TRBV30; size: -; D: -; J: TRBJ1-5; length: 13; DNA: TGTGCCTGGAGTGGACTGAGCAATCAGCCCCAGCATTTT; CDR3: CAWSGLSNQPQHF
V: TRBV2; size: -; D: -; J: TRBJ1-2; length: 12; DNA: TGTGCCAGCAGGAACAACAGGGATGGCTACACCTTC; CDR3: CASRNNRDGYTF
V: TRBV6-5; size: -; D: TRBD1; J: TRBJ1-1; length: 13; DNA: TGTGCCAGCAGCATCAACCGGGACAGGGAAGCTTTCTTT; CDR3: CASSINRDREAFF
V: TRBV7-2; size: -; D: -; J: TRBJ2-7; length: 15; DNA: TGTGCCAGCAGCCAGCCAGGGTTAGGCGCCTACGAGCAGTACTTC; CDR3: CASSQPGLGAYEQYF
V: TRBV2; size: once; D: TRBD1; J: TRBJ2-7; length: 12; DNA: TGTGCCAGCAGAGGACAGGGCTACGAGCAGTACTTC; CDR3: CASRGQGYEQYF
V: TRBV11-3; size: -; D: TRBD2; J: TRBJ2-1; length: 16; DNA: TGTGCCAGCAGCTTAGACGGGGGGGCCTTGAACAATGAGCAGTTCTTC; CDR3: CASSLDGGALNNEQFF
V: TRBV5-4; size: -; D: -; J: TRBJ1-4; length: 13; DNA: TGTGCCAGCAGCTTGGCTTGGGGCGAAAAACTGTTTTTT; CDR3: CASSLAWGEKLFF
V: TRBV18; size: -; D: -; J: TRBJ1-5; length: 13; DNA: TGTGCCAGCTCAGGCGTGGAGGATCAGCCCCAGCATTTT; CDR3: CASSGVEDQPQHF
V: TRBV4-2; size: -; D: -; J: TRBJ1-2; length: 14; DNA: TGTGCCAGCAGCCAAGATATTTGGAGTTATGGCTACACCTTC; CDR3: CASSQDIWSYGYTF
V: TRBV11-2; size: -; D: TRBD1; J: TRBJ2-7; length: 14; DNA: TGTGCCAGCAGACTAATACAGGGGCCCCTCGAGCAGTACTTC; CDR3: CASRLIQGPLEQYF
V: TRBV7-9; size: -; D: -; J: TRBJ2-1; length: 14; DNA: TGTGCCAGCAGCCGCGTTGAAGCCTACAATGAGCAGTTCTTC; CDR3: CASSRVEAYNEQFF
V: TRBV19; size: -; D: TRBD1; J: TRBJ1-6; length: 14; DNA: TGTGCCAGTAGCTTACAGGGGGAAAAGTCACCCCTCCACTTT; CDR3: CASSLQGEKSPLHF